These 23 T cell receptor beta chains came from one sample sequenced in a study of cytomegalovirus exposure and HLA in healthy donors. This PCR relied on a set of 60 Vbeta primers and 13 Jbeta primers. The protocol was immunoSEQ multiplex PCR, while the TCRdb copy is restricted to in-frame clones and leaves out a portion. The sample consists of roughly 150,000 clones, roughly three quarters of them appearing once. The sample consisted of PBMCs. The source is a man aged 25-40 years in good health and CMV-seronegative.

The CDR3 DNA reads TGTGCCAGCAGCCTAAGCGGGAGTTTAGGCAATGAGCAGTTCTTC. It translates to CASSLSGSLGNEQFF. The chain uses TRBV5-4 and TRBJ2-1, with TRBD2 matching over 8 bases. Per the germline V gene, CDR1 is SGHNT and CDR2 is YYREEE (reference sequence). V lost 4 bases and J lost 6; bases outside the gene matches: 9. This CDR3 has 15 residues.

The chain is built from TRBV19 and TRBJ2-1; tentative D call: TRBD2 (6 bases). Trimming stripped 10 bases from V and 9 bases from J, with 22 bases between. This CDR3 has 14 amino acids. Per the germline V gene, CDR1 is LNHDA and CDR2 is SQIVND (reference sequence). This chain's CDR3 is CATGVGGNSGEQFF. CDR3 DNA: TGTGCCACCGGGGTTGGCGGGAACTCTGGTGAGCAGTTCTTC.

V usage is TRBV10-1 and J usage is TRBJ2-5; 10 nucleotides line up with TRBD2. Trimming removed 3 bases from V and 5 bases from J; junction bases left unmatched: 6. Germline loops: CDR1 WNHNN, CDR2 SYGVQD (reference sequence). The CDR3 spans 15 residues. The CDR3 nucleotides are TGCGCCAGCAGTGATCCCGAAGCGGGAGGGGAGACCCAGTACTTC. Protein sequence: CASSDPEAGGETQYF.

The V gene is TRBV6-6, the J gene TRBJ1-5; D is perhaps TRBD1 (6 bases). The CDR3 sequence is 15 residues long. V was trimmed by 3 bases and J by 0 bases, leaving 9 bases between them. CDR1 is MNHNY and CDR2 is SVGAGI in the germline V gene (reference sequence). This chain's CDR3 is CASSYGGLSNQPQHF. The CDR3 region has the DNA TGTGCCAGCAGTTATGGGGGCCTTAGCAATCAGCCCCAGCATTTT.

The chain employs TRBV5-1 and TRBJ2-2, with 14 bases aligning to TRBD2. The CDR3 is 16 residues long. V dropped 3 bases and J dropped 7; count of bases not matched to a gene: 5. Germline assignment: CDR1 SGHRS and CDR2 YFSETQ. CDR3 amino acids: CASSSGTSGRGGELFF. Here the CDR3 DNA reads TGCGCCAGCAGCTCCGGGACTAGCGGGAGAGGCGGGGAGCTGTTTTTT.

This chain connects TRBV6-1 to TRBJ2-3, with a possible D match to TRBD2 (5 bases). Germline V lookup: CDR1 MNHNS, CDR2 SASEGT. The V end was cut by 7 bases, the J end by 6 bases, with 11 bases between. The CDR3 covers 12 residues. CDR3 DNA sequence: TGTGCCAGCATGTGGGAGCGGGATACGCAGTATTTT. This translates into CASMWERDTQYF.

The chain employs TRBV21-1 and TRBJ2-6; whether TRBD2, the table's D call, matches the DNA was not checked. TRBV21-1 is noted as a pseudogene. The CDR3 totals 18 residues. Here the CDR3 DNA reads TGTGCCAGCAGCAAAGCCGGGGAGGGGGGGCCTGGGGCCAACGTCCTGACTTTC. It specifies CASSKAGEGGPGANVLTF.

V is TRBV10-3 and J is TRBJ1-1, with D unclear. Looked up from germline, CDR1 is ENHRY and CDR2 is SYGVKD. Deletions cut 3 bases from V and 3 bases from J, with 8 bases between. The CDR3 is 13 residues long. CDR3 sequence (DNA): TGTGCCATCAGTGAAAGGGAGGACACTGAAGCTTTCTTT. This sequence encodes CAISEREDTEAFF.

This chain joins TRBV6-4 and TRBJ2-3; 9 bases match TRBD2. The germline gives CDR1 MRHNA, CDR2 SNTAGT. V lost 6 bases and J lost 1; bases outside the gene matches: 5. This CDR3 has 15 residues. The CDR3 sequence is CASSQIAGGTDTQYF. The CDR3 DNA reads TGTGCCAGCAGCCAGATAGCGGGAGGCACAGATACGCAGTATTTT.

This chain links TRBV18 with TRBJ1-4; D is possibly TRBD1 (5 bases). The CDR3 is 14 residues long. Germline V gene data show CDR1 as KGHSH and CDR2 as LQKENI. Between the trimmed V and J ends, which lost 0 bases and 8 bases, there was a span of 10 bases. The DNA for the CDR3 is TGTGCCAGCTCACCACCAAGACGGGGGGAAAAACTGTTTTTT. Encoded protein: CASSPPRRGEKLFF.

V is TRBV5-5 and J is TRBJ1-2, with 7 positions matching TRBD1. Looked up from germline, CDR1 is SGHKS and CDR2 is YYEKEE (reference sequence). This CDR3 comprises 15 residues. The V segment lost 4 bases and the J segment 7 bases; nucleotides outside the gene matches: 13. The CDR3 DNA is TGTGCCAGCAGCCCGGAAAGACAGGGAATCTTTGGCTACACCTTC. It translates to CASSPERQGIFGYTF.

This clone was observed a few times. V is TRBV29-1 and J is TRBJ1-1; D call uncertain. Trimming left V 7 bases short and J 1 base short, with 13 bases between. The CDR3 extends over 13 amino acids. CDR1 is SQVTM and CDR2 is ANQGSEA in the germline V gene. The CDR3: CSAGSLSNTEAFF. The CDR3 bases are TGCAGCGCCGGGTCCCTTTCGAACACTGAAGCTTTCTTT.

DNA for the CDR3: TGTGCCAGCAGTTTAAGGACAGGGTGGGCCGGGGAGCTGTTTTTT. This translates into CASSLRTGWAGELFF. The chain combines TRBV27 with TRBJ2-2; 8 positions match TRBD1. The V segment lost 2 bases and the J segment 6 bases; nucleotides outside the gene matches: 5. Germline CDR1 and CDR2: MNHEY and SMNVEV (reference sequence). The CDR3 runs to 15 residues.

The V call is TRBV30, the J call TRBJ1-1; D gene uncertain. Trimming cost V 4 bases and J 5 bases, with 17 bases left between them. The CDR3 consists of 14 residues. Germline V CDR1 and CDR2: GTSNPN, SVGIG (reference sequence). The CDR3 DNA is TGTGCCTGGACTGGGGAGAACTTCAATACTGAAGCTTTCTTT. This translates into CAWTGENFNTEAFF.

The rearrangement uses TRBV11-2 and TRBJ2-7; D might be TRBD2 (5 bases). Germline values: CDR1 SGHAT, CDR2 FQNNGV. The V end lost 4 bases, the J end lost 3 bases, and 13 bases lay between the germline ends. The CDR3 has 14 amino acids. The CDR3 DNA follows: TGTGCCAGCAGCTCCTTTCGGACTGACTACGAGCAGTACTTC. Amino acid sequence: CASSSFRTDYEQYF.

On this clone itself: Additional DNA sequences in this sample encode the identical CDR3. The rearrangement links TRBV7-2 to TRBJ2-1, with 10 bases aligning to TRBD2. The junction had 2 bases not matched to a gene; V was cut back by 4 bases and J by 5 bases. The V gene's germline CDR1 is SGHTA and CDR2 FQGNSA. The CDR3 covers 14 residues. The CDR3 is CASSWTSGDNEQFF. CDR3 sequence (DNA): TGTGCCAGCAGCTGGACTAGCGGAGACAATGAGCAGTTCTTC.

This chain uses TRBV5-1 with TRBJ2-7; no firm D call. Per germline, CDR1 SGHRS and CDR2 YFSETQ. This CDR3 is 16 amino acids long. Trimming took off 3 bases at V and 2 bases at J, with 18 bases between the two ends. The CDR3 is CASSSNPDTSTYEQYF. As DNA, the CDR3 is TGCGCCAGCAGCTCGAATCCCGACACAAGTACCTACGAGCAGTACTTC.

This chain uses TRBV10-3 with TRBJ2-2, with D possibly TRBD2 on 7 matching bases. The CDR3 contains 16 residues. The ends were cut back, 6 bases at V and 1 base at J, with 15 bases in the middle. The germline gives CDR1 ENHRY, CDR2 SYGVKD. CDR3 sequence (DNA): TGTGCCATCAGACAAGTAGGGGGGGTGAACACCGGGGAGCTGTTTTTT. It encodes CAIRQVGGVNTGELFF.

V usage is TRBV6-5 and J usage is TRBJ2-5, with TRBD1 matching 7 bases. The germline gives CDR1 MNHEY, CDR2 SVGAGI. With 5 bases clipped from V and 3 bases from J, the junction kept 3 bases outside the gene matches. The CDR3 is 13 residues long. The CDR3 is CASSATGKETQYF. The CDR3 DNA follows: TGTGCCAGCAGTGCGACAGGGAAAGAGACCCAGTACTTC.

The chain carries TRBV9 and TRBJ2-7; a possible D gene is TRBD2 (6 bases). The CDR3 loop spans 14 amino acids. Germline V gives CDR1 SGDLS, CDR2 YYNGEE. Trimming left V 0 bases short and J 5 bases short, with 12 bases between. CDR3 residues: CASSVVSGSNEQYF. DNA of the CDR3: TGTGCCAGCAGCGTAGTTAGCGGATCTAACGAGCAGTACTTC.

CDR3 nucleotides: TGTGCCAGCAGTTACTCAACTAGCGGGATCCCAGAGACCCAGTACTTC. Protein sequence: CASSYSTSGIPETQYF. The V and J genes are TRBV6-5 and TRBJ2-5; 10 bases fit TRBD2. Germline CDR1 MNHEY, CDR2 SVGAGI. The CDR3 is made up of 16 amino acids. V trimming: 0 bases; J trimming: 4 bases; junction bases outside the gene matches: 5.

The chain joins TRBV19 to TRBJ1-5; TRBD1 matches at 8 bases. The CDR3 loop spans 16 amino acids. Germline assignment: CDR1 LNHDA and CDR2 SQIVND (reference sequence). The ends lost 5 bases at V and 2 bases at J; junction bases unmatched: 8. The DNA of the CDR3 is TGTGCCAGTAGTTTTTACCAGGGGGCCGGCAATCAGCCCCAGCATTTT. Protein product: CASSFYQGAGNQPQHF.

The chain recombines TRBV2 with TRBJ2-5; D gene ambiguous. CDR3 length: 14 residues. Per the germline V gene, CDR1 is SNHLY and CDR2 is FYNNEI. Deletions cut 4 bases from V and 2 bases from J, with 11 bases between. CDR3 loop: CASSGSQNQETQYF. The CDR3 region has the DNA TGTGCCAGCAGTGGGTCCCAGAATCAAGAGACCCAGTACTTC.